This TCR beta chain was identified in a study of T cell responses to AZD1222 COVID-19 vaccine. Study in general: Second-dose intervals of approximately 4 or approximately 12 weeks were pooled. Overall study results and limits: A reported finding is that nearly half of spike-specific TCRs target unmutated variant regions. Breadth and depth of Spike-specific TCRs rose after two AZD1222 doses.

Libraries were prepared by immunoSEQ multiplex PCR; TCRdb keeps only in-frame clonotypes and omits some of them. This table holds 130,000 or so clones, 93% found once. About this clone: The antigen is undetermined.

The clonotype was recovered from an adult in good health. The sequences come from peripheral blood, collected on day 0 of AZD1222 vaccination.

The CDR3 DNA reads as TGTGCCAGCTCCGGGCATAGCAATCAGCCCCAGCATTTT. It is translated as CASSGHSNQPQHF. The chain employs TRBV6-6 and TRBJ1-5; D gene uncertain. This CDR3 comprises 13 residues. Per the germline V gene, CDR1 is MNHNY and CDR2 is SVGAGI (reference sequence). The V end lost 8 bases, the J end lost 0 bases, and 8 bases lay between the germline ends.